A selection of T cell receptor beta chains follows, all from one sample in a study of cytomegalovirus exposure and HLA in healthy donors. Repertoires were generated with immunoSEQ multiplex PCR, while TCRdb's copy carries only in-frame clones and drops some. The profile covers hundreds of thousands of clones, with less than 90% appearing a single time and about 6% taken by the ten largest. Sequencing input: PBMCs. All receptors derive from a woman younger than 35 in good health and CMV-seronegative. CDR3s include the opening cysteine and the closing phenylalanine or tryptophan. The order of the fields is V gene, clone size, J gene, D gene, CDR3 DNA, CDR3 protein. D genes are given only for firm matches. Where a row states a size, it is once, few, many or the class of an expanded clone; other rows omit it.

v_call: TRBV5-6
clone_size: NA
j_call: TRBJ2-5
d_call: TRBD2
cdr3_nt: TGTGCCAGCAGCTTGGGGACTAGCGCCACCTTTCAAGAGACCCAGTACTTC
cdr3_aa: CASSLGTSATFQETQYF

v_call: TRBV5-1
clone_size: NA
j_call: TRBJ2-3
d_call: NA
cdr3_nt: TGCGCCAGCAGCTTGGAAGGATTTTCAAATACGCAGTATTTT
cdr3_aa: CASSLEGFSNTQYF

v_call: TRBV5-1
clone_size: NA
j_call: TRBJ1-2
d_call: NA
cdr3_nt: TGCGCCAGCAGCCTAGGCGGGGAAGCTGGCTACACCTTC
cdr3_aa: CASSLGGEAGYTF

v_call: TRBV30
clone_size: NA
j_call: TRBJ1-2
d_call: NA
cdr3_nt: TGTGCCTGGAGGGAACAGAGTCCTCGTAACTATGGCTACACCTTC
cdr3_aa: CAWREQSPRNYGYTF

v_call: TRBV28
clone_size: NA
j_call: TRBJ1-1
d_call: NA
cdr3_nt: TGTGCCAGCAGTCCGACACCAAGACAGAACACTGAAGCTTTCTTT
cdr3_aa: CASSPTPRQNTEAFF

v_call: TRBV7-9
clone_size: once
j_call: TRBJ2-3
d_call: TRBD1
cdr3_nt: TGTGCCAACACCGGGACAGGGGGCACAGATACGCAGTATTTT
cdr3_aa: CANTGTGGTDTQYF

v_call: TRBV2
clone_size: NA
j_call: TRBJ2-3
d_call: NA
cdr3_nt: TGTGCCAGCAGTGAAGTTTCGCTCTACTACACAGATACGCAGTATTTT
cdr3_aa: CASSEVSLYYTDTQYF

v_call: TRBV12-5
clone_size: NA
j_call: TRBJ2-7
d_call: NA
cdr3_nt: TGTGCTAGTGGTTTGGTGGACAGCTACGAGCAGTACTTC
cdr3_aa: CASGLVDSYEQYF

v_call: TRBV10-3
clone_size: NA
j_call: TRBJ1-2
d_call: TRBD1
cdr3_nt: TGTGCCATCAGAGGGACAGGGGAAGCATCTGGCTACACCTTC
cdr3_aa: CAIRGTGEASGYTF

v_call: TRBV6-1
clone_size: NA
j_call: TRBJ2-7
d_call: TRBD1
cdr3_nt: TGTGCCAGCAGTGAACGGACAGGGGGGCCTCCCTACGAGCAGTACTTC
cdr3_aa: CASSERTGGPPYEQYF

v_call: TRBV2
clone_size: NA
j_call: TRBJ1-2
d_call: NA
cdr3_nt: TGTGCCAGCACCCAGGAACAGGGAGGAAATGGCTACACCTTC
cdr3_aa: CASTQEQGGNGYTF

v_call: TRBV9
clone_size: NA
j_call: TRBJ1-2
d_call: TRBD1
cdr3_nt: TGTGCCAGCAGCGTAACAGGGGGAGAAGAGGGCTACACCTTC
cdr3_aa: CASSVTGGEEGYTF

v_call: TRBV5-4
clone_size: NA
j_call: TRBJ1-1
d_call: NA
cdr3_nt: TGTGCCAGCAGCTTCTGGCGGCAGATGAACACTGAAGCTTTCTTT
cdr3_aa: CASSFWRQMNTEAFF

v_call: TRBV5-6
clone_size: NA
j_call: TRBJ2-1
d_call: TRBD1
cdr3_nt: TGTGCCAGCAGGAGACAGGGGGACTACAATGAGCAGTTCTTC
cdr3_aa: CASRRQGDYNEQFF

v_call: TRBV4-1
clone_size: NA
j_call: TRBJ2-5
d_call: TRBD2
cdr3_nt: TGCGCCAGCAGCCAAGATACTAGCGGGGGCGACCAAGAGACCCAGTACTTC
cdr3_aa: CASSQDTSGGDQETQYF

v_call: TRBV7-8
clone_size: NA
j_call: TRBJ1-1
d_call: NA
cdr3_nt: TGTGCCAGCAGCGGGCGGACAATGGGGTTATGGAGCACTGAAGCTTTCTTT
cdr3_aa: CASSGRTMGLWSTEAFF

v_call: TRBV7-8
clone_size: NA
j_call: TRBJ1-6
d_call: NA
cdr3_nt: TGTGCCAGCAGCTTAGCGGCGTCAGGGGCGATTAATTCACCCCTCCACTTT
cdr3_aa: CASSLAASGAINSPLHF

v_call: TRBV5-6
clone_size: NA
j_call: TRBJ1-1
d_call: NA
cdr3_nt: TGTGCCAGCATGGGAGGGGCAGACACTGAAGCTTTCTTT
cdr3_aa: CASMGGADTEAFF

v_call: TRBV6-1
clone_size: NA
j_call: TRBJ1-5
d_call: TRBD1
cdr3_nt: TGTGCCAGCAGTGACCCAGGGGACAGGGGTGAGCCCCAGCATTTT
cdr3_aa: CASSDPGDRGEPQHF

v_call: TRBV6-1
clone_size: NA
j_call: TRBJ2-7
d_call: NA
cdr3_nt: TGTGCCAGCAACGTTCCAACAGCCTACGAGCAGTACTTC
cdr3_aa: CASNVPTAYEQYF

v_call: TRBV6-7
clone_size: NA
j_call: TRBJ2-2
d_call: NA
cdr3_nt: TGTGCCAGCTTCTCCGGCGAGGGCCTGGGTGACACCGGGGAGCTGTTTTTT
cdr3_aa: CASFSGEGLGDTGELFF

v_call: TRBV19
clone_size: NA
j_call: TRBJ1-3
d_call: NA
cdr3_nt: TGTGCCAGTACCAGGAAGGGGGTCTCTGGAAACACCATATATTTT
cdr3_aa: CASTRKGVSGNTIYF

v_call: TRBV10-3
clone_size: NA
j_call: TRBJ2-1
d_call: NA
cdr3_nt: TGTGCCATCAGTGACCCGGGACGGGCGGCGAATGAGCAGTTCTTC
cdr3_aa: CAISDPGRAANEQFF

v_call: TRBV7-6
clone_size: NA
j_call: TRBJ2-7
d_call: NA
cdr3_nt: TGTGCCAGCAGCTTTCATGCAGGGGAGGGCTACGAGCAGTACTTC
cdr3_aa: CASSFHAGEGYEQYF

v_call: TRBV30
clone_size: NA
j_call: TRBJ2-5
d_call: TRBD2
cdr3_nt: TGTGCCTGGAGTGGGACTAGCGGCCTAAATTTAGAGACCCAGTACTTC
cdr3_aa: CAWSGTSGLNLETQYF

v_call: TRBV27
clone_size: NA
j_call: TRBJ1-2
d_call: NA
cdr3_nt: TGTGCCAGCAGTTTATCGGGTAATTCCCCGGTAGGCTATGGCTACACCTTC
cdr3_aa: CASSLSGNSPVGYGYTF

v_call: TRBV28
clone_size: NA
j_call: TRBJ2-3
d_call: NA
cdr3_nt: TGTGCCAGCAGTTCAGGTTCGACGGGTGGAGGGCCGTCGGATACGCAGTATTTT
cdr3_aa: CASSSGSTGGGPSDTQYF

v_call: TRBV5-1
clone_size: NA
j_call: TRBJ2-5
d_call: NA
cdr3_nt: TGCGCCAATTCCCCGGACCAAGAGACCCAGTACTTC
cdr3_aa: CANSPDQETQYF

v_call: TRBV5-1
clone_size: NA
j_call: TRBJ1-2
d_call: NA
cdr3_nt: TGCGCCAGCAGCTTGGGCGGCGATGGCTACACCTTC
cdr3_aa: CASSLGGDGYTF

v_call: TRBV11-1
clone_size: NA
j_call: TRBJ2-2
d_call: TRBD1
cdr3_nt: TGTGCCAGCAGCAAACAGGGGGCGAACACCGGGGAGCTGTTTTTT
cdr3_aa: CASSKQGANTGELFF

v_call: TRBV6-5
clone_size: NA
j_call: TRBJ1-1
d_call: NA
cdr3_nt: TGTGCCAGCAGTTATTCCCGGGACAACGCTGAAGCTTTCTTT
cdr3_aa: CASSYSRDNAEAFF

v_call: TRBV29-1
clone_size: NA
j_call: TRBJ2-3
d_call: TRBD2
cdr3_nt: TGCAGCGCGCCCGGACTAGCGGGGACAGATACGCAGTATTTT
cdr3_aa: CSAPGLAGTDTQYF

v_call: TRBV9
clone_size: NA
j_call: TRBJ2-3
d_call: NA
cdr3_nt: TGTGCCAGCAGCGTAGCGTTAGGGTCTGACTCCACAGATACGCAGTATTTT
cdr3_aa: CASSVALGSDSTDTQYF

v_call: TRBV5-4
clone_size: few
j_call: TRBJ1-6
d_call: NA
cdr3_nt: TGTGCCAGCAGCTTGGGGCAGGTCTTTCGTATTCGCAATTCACCCCTCCACTTT
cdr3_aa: CASSLGQVFRIRNSPLHF

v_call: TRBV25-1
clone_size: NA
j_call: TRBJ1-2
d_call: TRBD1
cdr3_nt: TGTGCCAGCAGTGTCCGGGACAGGGGGCATCAAGGCTACACCTTC
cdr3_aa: CASSVRDRGHQGYTF

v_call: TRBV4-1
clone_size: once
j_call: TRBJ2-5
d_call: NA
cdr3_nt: TGCGCCAGCAGTCGGGTAGGGTCCCGGGAGACCCAGTACTTC
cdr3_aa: CASSRVGSRETQYF

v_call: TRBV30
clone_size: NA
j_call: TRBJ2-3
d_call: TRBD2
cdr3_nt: TGTGCCTGGAGTGGTAGCGGGAGTAAGCGGAGCACAGATACGCAGTATTTT
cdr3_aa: CAWSGSGSKRSTDTQYF

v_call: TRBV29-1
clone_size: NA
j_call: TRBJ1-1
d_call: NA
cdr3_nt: TGCAGCGTTGGCTCGGGGTCCACTGAAGCTTTCTTT
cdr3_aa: CSVGSGSTEAFF

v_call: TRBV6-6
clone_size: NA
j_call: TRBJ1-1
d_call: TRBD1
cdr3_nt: TGTGCCAGCAGTTATACAGGGGACAGGGCTTTCTTT
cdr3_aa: CASSYTGDRAFF

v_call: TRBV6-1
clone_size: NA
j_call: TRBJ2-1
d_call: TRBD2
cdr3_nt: TGTGCCAGCAGTTTAACCTGGGGGGGTAGTGAGCAGTTCTTC
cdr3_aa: CASSLTWGGSEQFF

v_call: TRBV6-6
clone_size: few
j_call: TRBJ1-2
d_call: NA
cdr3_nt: TGTGCCAGCAGCATCGGGTTGGATGGCTACACCTTC
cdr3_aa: CASSIGLDGYTF

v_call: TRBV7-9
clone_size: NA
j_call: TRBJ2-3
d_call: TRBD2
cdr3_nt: TGTGCCAGCAGCACCGGAGCTAGCGGGAGGGGCACAGATACGCAGTATTTT
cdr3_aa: CASSTGASGRGTDTQYF

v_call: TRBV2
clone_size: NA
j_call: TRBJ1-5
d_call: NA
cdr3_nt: TGTGCCAGCGGTTCGAGTCTCCTGGGCGCTAGCAATCAGCCCCAGCATTTT
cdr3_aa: CASGSSLLGASNQPQHF

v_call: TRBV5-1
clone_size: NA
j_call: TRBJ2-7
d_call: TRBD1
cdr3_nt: TGCGCCAGCAGGGGGGACAGCTACGAGCAGTACTTC
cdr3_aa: CASRGDSYEQYF

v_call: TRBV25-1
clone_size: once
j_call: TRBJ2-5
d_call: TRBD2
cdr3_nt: TGTGCCAGCAGTGGGACTAGATCGGAGACCCAGTACTTC
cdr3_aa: CASSGTRSETQYF

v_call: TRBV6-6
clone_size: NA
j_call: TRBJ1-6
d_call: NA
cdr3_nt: TGTGCCAGCAGTGGACAGTCCCTCCGCTATAATTCACCCCTCCACTTT
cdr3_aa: CASSGQSLRYNSPLHF

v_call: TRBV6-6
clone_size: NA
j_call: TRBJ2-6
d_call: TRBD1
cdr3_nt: TGTGCCAGCAGTTCAGGACAGGGCCCCAACGTCCTGACTTTC
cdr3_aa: CASSSGQGPNVLTF

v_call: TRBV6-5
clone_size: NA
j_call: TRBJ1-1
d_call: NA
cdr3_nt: TGTGCCAGCAGTTACTCTGGCTCTTCGCCGGCTTTCTTT
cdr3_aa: CASSYSGSSPAFF

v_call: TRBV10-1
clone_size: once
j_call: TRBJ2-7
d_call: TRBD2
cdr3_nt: TGCGCCAGCAGTGGCGGGAGCTCCTACGAGCAGTACTTC
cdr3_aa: CASSGGSSYEQYF

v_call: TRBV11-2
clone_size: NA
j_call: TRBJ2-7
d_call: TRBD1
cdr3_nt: TGTGCCAGCAGCTTAGGTGGTTGGACAGGGAACGGAAACGAGCAGTACTTC
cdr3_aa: CASSLGGWTGNGNEQYF

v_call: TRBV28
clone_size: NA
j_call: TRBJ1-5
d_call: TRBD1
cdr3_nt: TGTGCCAGCAGACCGCCGACAGGGATCAGCAATCAGCCCCAGCATTTT
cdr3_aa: CASRPPTGISNQPQHF

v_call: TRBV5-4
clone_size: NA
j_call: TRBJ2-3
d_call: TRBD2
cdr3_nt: TGTGCCAGCAGCCCTAGCGGGGGCCGCTCAGATACGCAGTATTTT
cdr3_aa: CASSPSGGRSDTQYF

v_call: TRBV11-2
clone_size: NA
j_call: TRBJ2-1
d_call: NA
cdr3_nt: TGTGCCAGCAGCTTCGATACTCGGGGCGTAAACAATGAGCAGTTCTTC
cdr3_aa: CASSFDTRGVNNEQFF

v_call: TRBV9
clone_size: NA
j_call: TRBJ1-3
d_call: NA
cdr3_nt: TGTGCCAGCAGCGTAGGCTCAGCGGCCTGGAACACCATATATTTT
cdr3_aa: CASSVGSAAWNTIYF

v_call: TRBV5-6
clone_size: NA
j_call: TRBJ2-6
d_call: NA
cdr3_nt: TGTGCCAGCAGCTTGCGGCAGCCCCGGTCTGGGGCCAACGTCCTGACTTTC
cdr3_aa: CASSLRQPRSGANVLTF